A selection of T cell receptor beta chains follows, all from one sample in a study of OX40 agonist ivuxolimab in advanced cancers. This table comes from immunoSEQ multiplex PCR, and its TCRdb copy is limited to in-frame clones, with some not included. The table has about 15,000 clones, 60% to 80% seen once. The sample was CD4+ or CD8+ T cells sorted from blood, taken in a trial of the OX40 agonist ivuxolimab. The receptors shown here come from an adult with an advanced solid tumor such as melanoma, head and neck, liver or kidney cancer. The CDR3 runs from the conserved cysteine through the conserved F or W. D genes are given only for firm matches. Only some rows state a clone size, as once, few, many or a class for expanded clones.

D gene,J gene,V gene,clone size,CDR3 protein,CDR3 DNA
NA,TRBJ1-6,TRBV13,NA,CASSLGGSYNSPLHF,TGTGCCAGCAGCTTGGGGGGCTCCTATAATTCACCCCTCCACTTT
NA,TRBJ2-1,TRBV9,NA,CASSVPSGDSQFF,TGTGCCAGCAGCGTCCCATCAGGGGACTCGCAGTTCTTC
NA,TRBJ1-1,TRBV19,NA,CASSFPYREAFF,TGTGCCAGTAGTTTCCCTTACAGGGAAGCTTTCTTT
TRBD1,TRBJ1-4,TRBV4-1,NA,CASGGTGWEKLFF,TGCGCCAGCGGGGGGACAGGGTGGGAAAAACTGTTTTTT
NA,TRBJ1-1,TRBV6-5,NA,CASSLPGENTEAFF,TGTGCCAGCAGCCTACCCGGAGAGAACACTGAAGCTTTCTTT
NA,TRBJ2-7,TRBV4-1,NA,CASSQDRGSYEQYF,TGCGCCAGCAGCCAAGATCGGGGTTCCTACGAGCAGTACTTC
NA,TRBJ2-1,TRBV10-3,NA,CAISDYPGRREFF,TGTGCCATCAGTGATTATCCCGGTCGGCGGGAATTCTTC
NA,TRBJ2-2,TRBV7-9,once,CASSLTEGTGELFF,TGTGCCAGCAGCTTGACTGAGGGGACCGGGGAGCTGTTTTTT
NA,TRBJ2-2,TRBV2,NA,CASSGRTANTGELFF,TGTGCCAGCAGCGGAAGGACAGCGAACACCGGGGAGCTGTTTTTT
NA,TRBJ2-7,TRBV7-9,NA,CASSGSGLTSYEQYF,TGTGCCAGCAGTGGTTCAGGACTGACCTCCTACGAGCAGTACTTC
NA,TRBJ1-5,TRBV28,NA,CASFSRDTIYQPQHF,TGTGCCAGCTTTAGCCGGGACACAATTTACCAGCCCCAGCATTTT
TRBD1,TRBJ1-1,TRBV7-8,NA,CASSPGTGGGNTEAFF,TGTGCCAGCAGCCCCGGGACAGGGGGAGGGAACACTGAAGCTTTCTTT
NA,TRBJ2-7,TRBV6-1,once,CASSEADGILGDEQYF,TGTGCCAGCAGTGAAGCAGACGGAATTTTAGGGGACGAGCAGTACTTC
TRBD1,TRBJ2-5,TRBV6-5,NA,CASSYSNRGETQYF,TGTGCCAGCAGTTACTCTAACAGGGGAGAGACCCAGTACTTC